These 19 T cell receptor beta chains share one sample of origin, sequenced in a study of beta chain features in type 1 diabetes. Sequencing targeted expressed TCRB transcripts, as all isolated RNA had been reverse transcribed. The protocol was immunoSEQ multiplex PCR, while the TCRdb copy is restricted to in-frame clones and leaves out a portion. The sample shows 400,000 to 550,000 clones, about 10% of them seen only once. Sequencing was carried out using naive CD4+ T cells from blood. Every receptor here comes from a woman in her late teens or twenties in good health.

This clone showed up just a few times. This chain joins TRBV5-4 and TRBJ2-1, with D tentatively TRBD2 (5 bases). CDR1 is SGHNT, CDR2 YYREEE, per germline (reference sequence). Deletions cut 0 bases from V and 4 bases from J, with 8 bases between. CDR3 length: 14 amino acids. The CDR3 sequence is CASSLEREYNEQFF. The CDR3 region has the DNA TGTGCCAGCAGCTTGGAGAGGGAGTACAATGAGCAGTTCTTC.

This chain connects TRBV10-3 to TRBJ2-3; TRBD2 matches 10 bases. V lost 10 bases, J lost 2 bases, and 6 bases stayed unmatched. The CDR3 spans 14 residues. Germline-derived CDR1 and CDR2 are ENHRY and SYGVKD. The CDR3 is CATAAGGDTDTQYF. The CDR3 coding sequence is TGTGCCACGGCAGCGGGAGGGGACACAGATACGCAGTATTTT.

A few counts support this clone. CDR3 in amino acids: CASEPLSSYNEQFF. As DNA, the CDR3 is TGTGCCAGCGAGCCTCTTAGCTCCTACAATGAGCAGTTCTTC. This chain links TRBV11-3 with TRBJ2-1; D is uncertain. Trimming took 8 bases from V and 0 from J, leaving 11 bases between them. The CDR3 sequence is 14 residues long. Germline CDR1 is SGHNT and CDR2 is YENEEA.

This clone was counted between two and nine times. The J gene is TRBJ2-7, the V gene TRBV29-1, with 7 bases aligning to TRBD1. Germline loops: CDR1 SQVTM, CDR2 ANQGSEA. J gave up 1 base and V 8 bases, and 11 bases lay outside the gene matches. CDR3 length: 14 amino acids. CDR3 in DNA: TGCAGCTCAGGGCAGGACAGGACATCCTACGAGCAGTACGTC. Translating gives CSSGQDRTSYEQYV.

The J gene is TRBJ2-7, the V gene TRBV9; TRBD1 is a possible D gene (5 bases). The CDR3 has 14 residues. V lost 4 bases and J lost 5, with 16 bases in between. Germline V gene data show CDR1 as SGDLS and CDR2 as YYNGEE. In DNA form, the CDR3 reads TGTGCCAGCAGCCTCGTAGGGGTTGCAGACGAGCAGTACTTC. It codes for CASSLVGVADEQYF.

The gene calls are TRBV2 and TRBJ2-1, with 10 positions matching TRBD2. The trim removed 2 bases at V and 6 bases at J, leaving 4 bases unmatched. The V gene's germline CDR1 is SNHLY and CDR2 FYNNEI. This CDR3 spans 15 amino acids. In nucleotides, the CDR3 is TGTGCCAGCAGTGAATCTAGCGGGAGATCCAATGAGCAGTTCTTC. It is translated as CASSESSGRSNEQFF.

This clone showed up just a few times. This chain joins TRBV4-1 and TRBJ2-7, with TRBD1 as a possible D gene (5 bases). Germline CDR1 reads MGHRA; CDR2 reads YSYEKL. This CDR3 region has 14 residues. The CDR3 DNA sequence: TGCGCCAGCAGCCAAGACATAGGATCACAGGTTCGTAACGTC. It specifies CASSQDIGSQVRNV.

This clone appeared a few times. Germline is not matched at one junction end, which may reflect a read error. This chain connects TRBV7-7 to TRBJ2-1; D remains unclear. Looked up from germline, CDR1 is SSHAT and CDR2 is FNYEAQ (reference sequence). The CDR3 spans 15 residues. CDR3 DNA: TGTGCTAGCAGCCCCCTCGCCGGAAACTACAATGAGCAGTTCTTC. Protein sequence: CASSPLAGNYNEQFF.

The chain recombines TRBV6-5 with TRBJ2-1, with 9 bases identical to TRBD2. J gave up 4 bases and V 3 bases, and 4 bases lay outside the gene matches. In germline, CDR1 is MNHEY, CDR2 SVGAGI. CDR3 length: 15 amino acids. CDR3 residues: CASSYETSGYNEQFF. CDR3 nucleotides: TGTGCCAGCAGTTATGAGACTAGCGGATACAATGAGCAGTTCTTC.

The table lists this clone with a few counts. The rearrangement links TRBV7-2 to TRBJ2-3; D not certain. The germline CDR1 and CDR2 sequences are SGHTA and FQGNSA. This CDR3 spans 12 amino acids. Trimming took off 4 bases at V and 7 bases at J, with 9 bases between the two ends. CDR3 loop: CASSSYLNTQYF. For the CDR3, the DNA is TGTGCCAGCAGCTCCTACCTCAATACGCAGTATTTT.

This clone was recorded a few times. The rearrangement joins TRBV2 to TRBJ2-7; TRBD1 is a possible D gene (5 bases). The CDR3 has 12 amino acids. Germline CDR1 is SNHLY and CDR2 is FYNNEI. Trimming pared 5 bases from V and 6 bases from J, leaving 11 bases between. CDR3 sequence (DNA): TGTGCCAGCAGTCTGCAGGGAATCGAGCAGTACGTC. Its translation: CASSLQGIEQYV.

The chain joins TRBV30 to TRBJ1-1; D ambiguous. This CDR3 contains 15 residues. The V gene lost 2 bases and the J gene lost 0 bases, with 13 bases spanning the gap. The germline V gene has CDR1 GTSNPN and CDR2 SVGIG (reference sequence). In DNA form, the CDR3 reads TGTGCCTGGAGTCCGACCAGTAGGATGAACACTGAAGCTTTCTTT. It translates to CAWSPTSRMNTEAFF.

V usage is TRBV14 and J usage is TRBJ2-7; no clear D. Germline loops: CDR1 SGHDN, CDR2 FVKESK. The V end was cut by 0 bases, the J end by 4 bases, with 7 bases between. This CDR3 comprises 13 residues. The CDR3 sequence: CASSQDRLYEQYF. CDR3 sequence (DNA): TGTGCCAGCAGCCAAGATCGTCTATACGAGCAGTACTTC.

This clone was found a few times. This chain uses TRBV7-6 with TRBJ2-1, with a possible D match to TRBD1 (5 bases). The CDR3 runs 15 residues. Germline V gene sequence: CDR1 SGHVS, CDR2 FNYEAQ. The V gene lost 5 bases and the J gene lost 0 bases, with 11 bases spanning the gap. As DNA, the CDR3 is TGTGCCAGCAGCCCCAGGGAAACCTCCTACAATGAGCAGTTCTTC. It codes for CASSPRETSYNEQFF. The full variable domain, in which reference TRBV7-6 and TRBJ2-1 provide the parts outside the CDR3, is GAGVSQSPRYKVTKRGQDVALRCDPISGHVSLYWYRQALGQGPEFLTYFNYEAQQDKSGLPNDRFSAERPEGSISTLTIQRTEQRDSAMYRCASSPRETSYNEQFFGPGTRLTVL.

J is TRBJ2-1 and V is TRBV7-3, with 8 bases lining up with TRBD2. This CDR3 spans 15 amino acids. The V segment lost 2 bases and the J segment 9 bases; nucleotides outside the gene matches: 9. CDR1 SGHTA and CDR2 FQGTGA come from the germline V gene. The CDR3 sequence: CASSLVSGGPSEQFF. CDR3 DNA sequence: TGTGCCAGCAGCTTAGTTTCGGGAGGGCCGTCTGAGCAGTTCTTC.

This clone was found a few times. V and J are TRBV7-2 and TRBJ2-4; 8 bases agree with TRBD1. CDR1 is SGHTA, CDR2 FQGNSA, per germline. The CDR3 loop spans 13 amino acids. J was trimmed by 9 bases and V by 5 bases; bases with no gene match: 6. This chain's CDR3 is CASSADRGGIQYF. The CDR3 DNA reads TGTGCCAGCAGCGCCGACAGGGGTGGCATTCAGTACTTC.

Regarding this clone: Given a much more abundant clone one base away, this may be a read error. The chain uses TRBV30 and TRBJ2-1; 8 nucleotides line up with TRBD1. The CDR3 runs 14 residues. The germline CDR1 and CDR2 sequences are GTSNPN and SVGIG (reference sequence). CDR3 protein: CAWGVGQAGDEQFF. In nucleotides, the CDR3 is TGTGCCTGGGGTGTGGGACAGGCTGGGGATGAGCAGTTCTTC.

This clone was observed a few times. The rearrangement uses TRBV2 and TRBJ2-6; D call uncertain. This CDR3 spans 16 amino acids. Trimming removed 7 bases at V and 0 bases at J, with 13 bases between. CDR1 is SNHLY and CDR2 is FYNNEI in the germline V gene. The CDR3 loop reads CASISGPLSGANVLTF. As DNA, the CDR3 is TGTGCCAGCATCTCGGGCCCCCTCTCTGGGGCCAACGTCCTGACTTTC.

This clone was observed a handful of times. The rearrangement joins TRBV5-1 to TRBJ1-4, with TRBD1 as a possible D gene (6 bases). V lost 7 bases and J 0 bases, leaving 16 bases between the germline ends. From germline, CDR1 is SGHRS and CDR2 YFSETQ. The CDR3 spans 16 residues. DNA for the CDR3: TGCGCCAGCCGCTATTTCGGACAGTCAACTAATGAAAAACTGTTTTTT. As protein: CASRYFGQSTNEKLFF.